The source of this T cell receptor (beta chain) is a study of technical replicates of blood from a few donors. The CDR3 has 16 amino acids. Trimming cost V 4 bases and J 6 bases; bases outside gene matches: 7. CDR1 is SGHRS and CDR2 is YFSETQ in the germline V gene. Profiling relied on immunoSEQ multiplex PCR, and the TCRdb table lists in-frame clones only, not all of them. The sample lists fewer than 15,000 clones, roughly 83% occurring once. Material for sequencing was PBMCs. This receptor was identified in a human donor in good health. The rearrangement links TRBV5-1 to TRBJ2-2; TRBD2 matches at 12 bases. The CDR3 here is CASSQSSGRASGELFF. CDR3 bases: TGCGCCAGCAGCCAGTCTAGCGGGAGGGCTTCCGGGGAGCTGTTTTTT. Full variable domain (outside the CDR3, taken from reference TRBV5-1 and TRBJ2-2): KAGVTQTPRYLIKTRGQQVTLSCSPISGHRSVSWYQQTPGQGLQFLFEYFSETQRNKGNFPGRFSGRQFSNSRSEMNVSTLELGDSALYLCASSQSSGRASGELFFGEGSRLTVL.